Listed below are T cell receptor beta chains from one sample, sequenced in a study of OX40 agonist ivuxolimab in advanced cancers. Libraries were prepared by immunoSEQ multiplex PCR; TCRdb keeps only in-frame clonotypes and omits some of them. In the table there are about 100,000 clones, around 89% of which are singletons. The sample was CD4+ or CD8+ T cells sorted from blood, taken in a trial of the OX40 agonist ivuxolimab. The receptor source for this set is an adult with an advanced solid tumor such as melanoma, head and neck, liver or kidney cancer. Each CDR3 is given with its conserved first and last residue. D genes are given only for firm matches. A clone size is listed for some rows: how often the clone was seen (once, few, many), or a class if it is expanded.

cdr3_length d_call clone_size j_call v_call cdr3_aa cdr3_nt
11 . . TRBJ2-5 TRBV28 CASSTTETQYF TGTGCCAGCAGCACTACGGAGACCCAGTACTTC
15 TRBD1 . TRBJ1-1 TRBV5-1 CASSERQGSNTEAFF TGCGCCAGCAGCGAAAGACAGGGATCGAACACTGAAGCTTTCTTT
16 TRBD2 once TRBJ2-3 TRBV7-9 CASSFSASGGIDTQYF TGTGCCAGCAGCTTTTCGGCTAGCGGGGGAATAGATACGCAGTATTTT
14 . . TRBJ1-1 TRBV28 CASSFGGLNTEAFF TGTGCCAGCAGTTTTGGGGGATTGAACACTGAAGCTTTCTTT
16 . . TRBJ1-6 TRBV5-1 CASSLESGSQISPLHF TGCGCCAGCAGCTTGGAGTCTGGGAGTCAGATCTCACCCCTCCACTTT
15 . . TRBJ2-5 TRBV9 CASGAGSNFQETQYF TGTGCCAGCGGTGCCGGGTCCAATTTCCAAGAGACCCAGTACTTC
11 . once TRBJ1-2 TRBV28 CASRSGVGYTF TGTGCCAGCAGGTCAGGGGTAGGCTACACCTTC
15 TRBD1 . TRBJ2-2 TRBV30 CAWTRDRVSSGELFF TGTGCCTGGACCCGGGACAGGGTATCTTCCGGGGAGCTGTTTTTT
13 . . TRBJ2-7 TRBV19 CASSQVYYYEQYF TGTGCCAGTAGTCAGGTCTATTACTACGAGCAGTACTTC
11 . . TRBJ2-1 TRBV29-1 CSLARANEQFF TGCAGCTTAGCCAGGGCTAATGAGCAGTTCTTC
16 . once TRBJ1-1 TRBV6-5 CASSSGRELPDTEAFF TGTGCCAGCAGTTCCGGGAGGGAGTTACCAGACACTGAAGCTTTCTTT
12 . . TRBJ2-3 TRBV30 CAWTAGPDTQYF TGTGCCTGGACGGCAGGCCCAGATACGCAGTATTTT
13 . . TRBJ2-1 TRBV4-2 CASSQEEYNEQFF TGTGCCAGCAGCCAAGAAGAATACAATGAGCAGTTCTTC
15 . . TRBJ2-6 TRBV19 CASISVAPGANVLTF TGTGCCAGTATTTCGGTGGCCCCTGGGGCCAACGTCCTGACTTTC
16 TRBD2 . TRBJ2-1 TRBV27 CASSLVRTSRYNEQFF TGTGCCAGCAGTTTAGTTCGGACTAGCCGCTACAATGAGCAGTTCTTC
15 TRBD1 . TRBJ2-3 TRBV5-1 CASSPGTGVTDTQYF TGCGCCAGCAGTCCCGGGACAGGGGTCACAGATACGCAGTATTTT
16 TRBD1 . TRBJ2-7 TRBV6-6 CASSLFVRTGGGEQYF TGTGCCAGCAGTCTTTTTGTCCGGACAGGGGGCGGCGAGCAGTACTTC
15 . . TRBJ2-7 TRBV5-1 CASSLASQGSHEQYF TGCGCCAGCAGCTTGGCCAGTCAGGGGTCCCACGAGCAGTACTTC
14 . . TRBJ2-7 TRBV11-2 CASSFTDGSYEQYF TGTGCCAGCAGCTTCACGGACGGCTCCTACGAGCAGTACTTC
16 TRBD1 . TRBJ1-3 TRBV4-2 CASSQDIAGGGNTIYF TGTGCCAGCAGCCAAGATATCGCAGGGGGAGGAAACACCATATATTTT
14 . . TRBJ1-3 TRBV7-6 CASKADLSGNTIYF TGTGCCAGCAAGGCAGACTTATCTGGAAACACCATATATTTT
15 . . TRBJ1-1 TRBV19 CASSPLWTANTEAFF TGTGCCAGTAGTCCCCTTTGGACGGCGAACACTGAAGCTTTCTTT
13 TRBD2 . TRBJ2-5 TRBV30 CAWSVGGTETQYF TGTGCCTGGAGTGTCGGGGGGACCGAGACCCAGTACTTC
15 TRBD1 . TRBJ1-5 TRBV19 CASEPGQGTRQPQHF TGTGCCAGTGAACCGGGACAGGGGACGAGACAGCCCCAGCATTTT
14 TRBD2 . TRBJ2-7 TRBV19 CASSMGTSAYEQYF TGTGCCAGTAGTATGGGGACTAGCGCCTACGAGCAGTACTTC
16 . . TRBJ1-2 TRBV28 CASSSPPKQINYGYTF TGTGCCAGCAGTTCGCCCCCTAAACAGATTAACTATGGCTACACCTTC
16 TRBD1 . TRBJ2-2 TRBV19 CASSIGRTGRTGELFF TGTGCCAGTAGTATAGGCCGGACAGGGCGGACCGGGGAGCTGTTTTTT
15 . . TRBJ2-3 TRBV5-1 CASSLGGGRTDTQYF TGCGCCAGCAGCCTGGGAGGGGGACGCACAGATACGCAGTATTTT
15 . . TRBJ2-3 TRBV27 CASTPLAARTDTQYF TGTGCCAGCACCCCACTAGCCGCCCGCACAGATACGCAGTATTTT
16 . once TRBJ2-5 TRBV5-4 CASSLQMGGIQETQYF TGTGCCAGCAGCTTGCAAATGGGGGGTATACAAGAGACCCAGTACTTC
20 TRBD2 . TRBJ2-1 TRBV5-1 CASSLEWLAGGPGTHNEQFF TGCGCCAGCAGCTTGGAGTGGCTAGCGGGGGGGCCAGGGACCCACAATGAGCAGTTCTTC
17 . . TRBJ1-1 TRBV30 CAWSNAYLGTENTEAFF TGTGCCTGGAGTAATGCCTACCTTGGGACTGAGAACACTGAAGCTTTCTTT
18 . once TRBJ2-7 TRBV12-2 CASRLSGEHGGSPCEQYF TGTGCAAGTCGCTTATCCGGGGAACACGGGGGCTCGCCCTGCGAGCAGTACTTC
15 . . TRBJ2-5 TRBV5-1 CASSLSGTPEETQYF TGCGCCAGCAGCTTGTCGGGGACTCCGGAAGAGACCCAGTACTTC
12 TRBD1 once TRBJ1-1 TRBV6-6 CASSSDRGRAFF TGTGCCAGCAGTTCCGACAGGGGGCGAGCTTTCTTT
14 . . TRBJ2-7 TRBV14 CASSLRWTEYEQYF TGTGCCAGCAGCCTACGCTGGACGGAATACGAGCAGTACTTC
16 TRBD2 . TRBJ2-3 TRBV5-1 CASSPRLAGAVDTQYF TGCGCCAGCAGCCCTCGACTAGCGGGAGCGGTAGATACGCAGTATTTT
13 . . TRBJ2-5 TRBV30 CAWSVRERETQYF TGTGCCTGGAGTGTACGGGAGCGAGAGACCCAGTACTTC
15 . once TRBJ2-7 TRBV6-5 CASSYTGSGDYEQYF TGTGCCAGCAGTTACACGGGTTCTGGGGATTACGAGCAGTACTTC
15 . . TRBJ2-5 TRBV19 CASTLSAGVQETQYF TGTGCCAGTACCCTAAGTGCAGGGGTCCAAGAGACCCAGTACTTC
13 . . TRBJ2-5 TRBV7-9 CATKSKGKETQYF TGTGCCACGAAATCAAAGGGGAAAGAGACCCAGTACTTC
13 . few TRBJ2-1 TRBV28 CASSFWGYNEQFF TGTGCCAGCAGTTTTTGGGGCTACAATGAGCAGTTCTTC
15 . . TRBJ2-1 TRBV9 CASSVEFGSYNEQFF TGTGCCAGCAGCGTCGAGTTTGGCTCCTACAATGAGCAGTTCTTC
12 . . TRBJ2-7 TRBV5-1 CASRPRLGEQYF TGCGCCAGCAGGCCGAGATTGGGGGAGCAGTACTTC
13 . . TRBJ2-4 TRBV9 CASGGRFGGIQYF TGTGCCAGCGGTGGTCGGTTCGGGGGCATTCAGTACTTC
15 . . TRBJ2-5 TRBV6-5 CASSYSGTPSGEQYF TGTGCCAGCAGTTATTCAGGGACCCCATCGGGGGAGCAGTACTTC
15 . . TRBJ2-1 TRBV9 CASSVGGGAVNEQFF TGTGCCAGCAGCGTAGGTGGGGGGGCCGTGAATGAGCAGTTCTTC